The source of this T cell receptor (beta chain) is a study of tumor-infiltrating lymphocytes in primary liver carcinoma. The study's findings and limits: Tumors had a top-250-clone fraction that was significantly higher than blood (p = 0.039). No more than about 8-24% of top clones could be seen in all five tumor regions.

To note about this clonotype: Its antigen is currently unknown. Germline and junction disagree at one end, which may indicate a read error.

The CDR3 runs 16 residues. Per germline, CDR1 MGHRA and CDR2 YSYEKL. With a constant-region primer, TCR beta cDNA was made from around 530 ng of total RNA. Construction of TCR beta libraries relied on three successive nested multiplex PCR rounds employing slightly modified ARM-PCR. Each of the first two PCR rounds ran about 9 cycles with TRBV1-TRBV30 forward and C-beta reverse primers. TCRdb processed the multiplex PCR reads anew with MiXCR; each CDR3 protein has one entry. The sample lists about 130,000 distinct CDR3 sequences, under 65% occurring once. DNA and RNA were both co-extracted from approximately 20-30 mg of bulk tissue that had not been sorted.

Sequenced sample: liver tumor tissue from sampling region 3. Documented subset: tumor region T3, left-lateral pole. This clonotype originated in a woman aged 60 to 75 with primary liver carcinoma and hepatitis B virus infection. This chain joins TRBV4-1 and TRBJ1-2; D not certain. The CDR3, as DNA: TGCACCAGCAGCCAAGATATTGGCGAATTGGGGTATGGCTACACCTTC. This encodes CTSSQDIGELGYGYTF.